The 13 T cell receptor beta chains listed next were all sequenced from one sample in a study of cytomegalovirus exposure and HLA in healthy donors. The PCR ran on 60 Vbeta and 13 Jbeta primers. TCRdb's table, derived via immunoSEQ multiplex PCR, lists solely in-frame clones and lacks some. Here the sample spans 130,000 or so clones, about 61% being singletons. Material: PBMCs. These receptors were collected from a woman aged 40 to 50 in good health and CMV-seronegative.

The genes are TRBV6-4 and TRBJ1-1; 8 bases agree with TRBD1. This CDR3 contains 16 residues. Germline V gene lookup returns CDR1 MRHNA and CDR2 SNTAGT. The trim removed 5 bases at V and 1 base at J, leaving 9 bases unmatched. The CDR3 DNA reads TGTGCCAGCAGTTCCCAGGGGGCGTGGGCGAACACTGAAGCTTTCTTT. Protein: CASSSQGAWANTEAFF.

The chain links TRBV30 to TRBJ2-3; maybe TRBD2 (5 bases). Germline CDR1 and CDR2: GTSNPN and SVGIG (reference sequence). Trimming removed 0 bases at V and 1 base at J, with 5 bases between. The CDR3 has 13 amino acids. The CDR3 sequence is CAWSVAGTDTQYF. The CDR3, as DNA: TGTGCCTGGAGTGTAGCGGGCACAGATACGCAGTATTTT.

The V and J genes are TRBV19 and TRBJ2-7; possibly TRBD1 for D (7 bases). The V gene's germline CDR1 is LNHDA and CDR2 SQIVND (reference sequence). The ends were cut back, 4 bases at V and 2 bases at J, with 15 bases in the middle. The CDR3 runs to 15 residues. The CDR3 nucleotides read TGTGCCAGTAGTAAGGAGGGGGCTTTCACCTACGAGCAGTACTTC. The encoded protein is CASSKEGAFTYEQYF.

Details on this clone: The junction does not match germline at one end; this may be a read error. The chain recombines TRBV5-4 with TRBJ2-1, with TRBD1 as a possible D gene (7 bases). The CDR3 sequence is 15 residues long. The germline gives CDR1 SGHNT, CDR2 YYREEE (reference sequence). CDR3 region: CASSLEGDRRNEQFF. For the CDR3, the DNA is TGTGCCAGCAGTTTGGAGGGGGACAGACGAAATGAGCAGTTCTTC.

This clone turned up a few times. The chain links TRBV5-4 to TRBJ1-2; possible D gene TRBD1, 6 bases. The CDR3 covers 15 residues. V was pared by 1 base and J by 0 bases, with 10 bases between. Germline assignment: CDR1 SGHNT and CDR2 YYREEE (reference sequence). CDR3 sequence: CASSLRGGSNYGYTF. In DNA form, the CDR3 reads TGTGCCAGCAGCTTGAGGGGGGGGTCTAACTATGGCTACACCTTC.

The chain combines TRBV2 with TRBJ1-5; 7 bases agree with TRBD1. The CDR3 has 14 amino acids. Per germline, CDR1 SNHLY and CDR2 FYNNEI. J lost 6 bases, V lost 6 bases, and 8 bases had no gene match. CDR3 DNA: TGTGCCAGCAGCAAACAGACAGGGTTTCAGCCCCAGCATTTT. Amino acid sequence: CASSKQTGFQPQHF.

The chain is built from TRBV6-5 and TRBJ1-1; a weak D match, TRBD1 (6 bases). The length of the CDR3 is 15 residues. CDR1 and CDR2 (germline): MNHEY, SVGAGI. V was trimmed by 2 bases and J by 0 bases, leaving 10 bases between them. CDR3 protein: CASSYGQGMNTEAFF. In DNA form, the CDR3 reads TGTGCCAGCAGTTACGGGCAGGGGATGAACACTGAAGCTTTCTTT.

The V gene is TRBV6-5, the J gene TRBJ2-2, with 12 bases that match TRBD2. This CDR3 has 15 amino acids. Germline CDR1 is MNHEY and CDR2 is SVGAGI. V lost 4 bases to trimming and J lost 8 bases; unmatched junction nucleotides: 5. The CDR3, as DNA: TGTGCCAGCAGTTCCTCGACTAGCGGGAGTGGGGAGCTGTTTTTT. Translating gives CASSSSTSGSGELFF.

In this sample, this clone turned up a few times. The V gene is TRBV5-6, the J gene TRBJ1-4, with unresolved D. Trimming removed 4 bases at V and 6 bases at J, with 10 bases between. CDR3 length: 13 residues. Germline lookup yields CDR1 SGHDT and CDR2 YYEEEE. The CDR3 loop is CASSSGGHEKLFF. The CDR3 DNA reads TGTGCCAGCAGCAGTGGCGGGCATGAAAAACTGTTTTTT. Based on the CDR3 plus reference TRBV5-6 and TRBJ1-4, the full variable domain is DAGVTQSPTHLIKTRGQQVTLRCSPKSGHDTVSWYQQALGQGPQFIFQYYEEEERQRGNFPDRFSGHQFPNYSSELNVNALLLGDSALYLCASSSGGHEKLFFGSGTQLSVL.

CDR3 residues: CASRRTAYSNQPQHF. CDR3 DNA sequence: TGTGCCAGCAGACGGACAGCTTATAGCAATCAGCCCCAGCATTTT. The rearrangement links TRBV6-5 to TRBJ1-5; weak D call: TRBD1 (6 bases). The CDR3 sequence is 15 residues long. V was pared by 6 bases and J by 0 bases, with 12 bases between. Looked up from germline, CDR1 is MNHEY and CDR2 is SVGAGI.

The table lists this clone with a count of one. This sequence joins TRBV2 and TRBJ2-3; D is possibly TRBD1 (6 bases). Germline V gives CDR1 SNHLY, CDR2 FYNNEI. The length of the CDR3 is 13 residues. Trimming removed 8 bases from V and 3 bases from J, with 12 bases in between. DNA of the CDR3: TGTGCCAGCGGGGACATAGTAACAGATACGCAGTATTTT. It codes for CASGDIVTDTQYF.

The chain has TRBV29-1 and TRBJ2-3; D gene uncertain. Germline V gene sequence: CDR1 SQVTM, CDR2 ANQGSEA. V shed 4 bases and J shed 0 bases, with 14 bases lying between them. CDR3 length: 15 residues. This CDR3 reads CSVVGTVNSTDTQYF. Written as DNA, the CDR3 is TGCAGCGTTGTGGGTACAGTTAATAGCACAGATACGCAGTATTTT.

Only a few counts were recorded for this clone. The chain links TRBV5-6 to TRBJ2-3; no clear D gene. Germline V gene lookup returns CDR1 SGHDT and CDR2 YYEEEE. The CDR3 contains 14 residues. The V end lost 4 bases, the J end lost 5 bases, and 14 bases lay between the germline ends. CDR3 sequence: CASSPPLRRDTQYF. DNA for the CDR3: TGTGCCAGCAGCCCACCTCTCCGGAGAGATACGCAGTATTTT.